The 27 T cell receptor beta chains below come from one sample, sequenced in a study of T cells in Graves' hyperthyroidism and ophthalmopathy. TCR beta CDR3 regions were amplified from RNA. Using the HTBI primer set, a first-round RT-PCR was run on the TCR CDR3. TCRdb used MiXCR to reprocess the multiplex PCR reads, holding one entry per CDR3 protein. The sample holds 300,000 to 450,000 distinct CDR3 sequences, 25% seen once. The sample consisted of blood. The source is a man between 45 and 60 years old with Graves' hyperthyroidism.

The chain couples TRBV3-1 to TRBJ2-1; TRBD2 agrees at 8 bases. This CDR3 comprises 17 residues. Germline V gives CDR1 LGHDT, CDR2 YNNKEL (reference sequence). Trimming removed 4 bases from V and 9 bases from J; junction bases left unmatched: 17. CDR3 sequence: CASSPRAAGGLTSEQFF. CDR3 bases: TGTGCCAGCAGCCCCCGTGCGGCGGGAGGCCTCACAAGTGAGCAGTTCTTC.

The genes are TRBV3-1 and TRBJ2-1; the match to TRBD2 covers 7 bases. Germline values: CDR1 LGHDT, CDR2 YNNKEL (reference sequence). The CDR3 is 15 amino acids. V trimming: 6 bases; J trimming: 4 bases; junction bases outside the gene matches: 9. CDR3 region: CASSQKGGGYNEQFF. The CDR3 DNA follows: TGTGCCAGCAGTCAAAAGGGCGGGGGTTACAATGAGCAGTTCTTC.

This clonotype occurred many times. J is TRBJ1-1 and V is TRBV7-9; D not certain. This CDR3 comprises 13 residues. Trimming cost V 2 bases and J 0 bases, with 4 bases left between them. CDR1 is SEHNR, CDR2 FQNEAQ, per germline (reference sequence). The CDR3 reads CASSLILNTEAFF. As DNA, the CDR3 is TGTGCCAGCAGCTTAATCCTGAACACTGAAGCTTTCTTT.

The chain is built from TRBV28 and TRBJ2-5; 7 positions match TRBD2. This CDR3 region has 12 residues. CDR1 and CDR2 from the germline V gene are MDHEN and SYDVKM. V trimming: 6 bases; J trimming: 13 bases; junction bases outside the gene matches: 11. The CDR3 DNA follows: TGTGCCAGCAGACCCGCCCGGGGGGAGGGGTACTTC. Translation: CASRPARGEGYF.

This clonotype was seen at least ten times. The chain combines TRBV7-9 with TRBJ2-1; 8 bases agree with TRBD1. Germline trimming cut 5 bases from V and 9 bases from J; bases unmatched to any gene: 12. The length of the CDR3 is 15 residues. Germline V gives CDR1 SEHNR, CDR2 FQNEAQ (reference sequence). CDR3 sequence reads: CASSRGQGASGEQFF. The CDR3 DNA sequence: TGTGCCAGCAGCAGAGGGCAGGGGGCGAGCGGTGAGCAGTTCTTC.

This clonotype was seen ten or more times. The chain joins TRBV6-1 to TRBJ2-3; possibly TRBD2 for D (6 bases). Trimming shortened V by 7 bases and J by 2 bases, and 16 bases separated the two germline ends. Looked up from germline, CDR1 is MNHNS and CDR2 is SASEGT. The length of the CDR3 is 15 residues. The CDR3 nucleotides are TGTGCCAGCACGGGGTTAGCTAGCGTCACAGATACGCAGTATTTT. Protein product: CASTGLASVTDTQYF.

The rearrangement uses TRBV11-2 and TRBJ1-1, with unresolved D. Germline values: CDR1 SGHAT, CDR2 FQNNGV. V lost 7 bases, J lost 4 bases, and 19 bases lay in between. The CDR3 consists of 15 residues. This CDR3 reads CASIYNRAIGTEAFF. DNA for the CDR3: TGTGCCAGCATATATAACCGGGCCATAGGCACTGAAGCTTTCTTT.

This clonotype was detected ten times or more. The chain joins TRBV3-1 to TRBJ2-5; D remains unclear. V was trimmed by 0 bases and J by 2 bases, leaving 10 bases between them. This CDR3 contains 15 residues. Germline assignment: CDR1 LGHDT and CDR2 YNNKEL (reference sequence). The CDR3 sequence is CASSQDSSHQETQYF. The CDR3 DNA sequence: TGTGCCAGCAGCCAAGATTCGTCACATCAAGAGACCCAGTACTTC.

The rearrangement links TRBV28 to TRBJ2-5; TRBD2 matches at 13 bases. V lost 5 bases and J lost 5; bases outside the gene matches: 8. Per the germline V gene, CDR1 is MDHEN and CDR2 is SYDVKM. This CDR3 contains 16 residues. As DNA, the CDR3 is TGTGCCAGCAGTCAAGAGGGACTAGCGGGATGGGAGACCCAGTACTTC. This translates into CASSQEGLAGWETQYF.

This clonotype was counted at least ten times. The genes are TRBV20-1 and TRBJ2-5, with 9 bases aligning to TRBD2. This CDR3 region has 15 residues. The germline V gene has CDR1 DFQATT and CDR2 SNEGSKA (reference sequence). With V trimmed by 1 base and J by 5 bases, 8 bases remained unmatched. In DNA form, the CDR3 reads TGCAGTGCTAGAGGATTTAGCGGGAGAGGGGAGACCCAGTACTTC. It is translated as CSARGFSGRGETQYF.

There are a few counts of this clonotype. This sequence joins TRBV28 and TRBJ1-5; D not resolved. Germline V gene lookup returns CDR1 MDHEN and CDR2 SYDVKM. V shed 6 bases and J shed 9 bases, with 12 bases lying between them. CDR3 length equals 12 residues. Here the CDR3 reads CASSANWVPQHF. Here the CDR3 DNA reads TGTGCCAGCAGCGCCAACTGGGTGCCCCAGCATTTT. Based on the CDR3 plus reference TRBV28 and TRBJ1-5, the full variable domain is DVKVTQSSRYLVKRTGEKVFLECVQDMDHENMFWYRQDPGLGLRLIYFSYDVKMKEKGDIPEGYSVSREKKERFSLILESASTNQTSMYLCASSANWVPQHFGDGTRLSIL.

V is TRBV2 and J is TRBJ1-5; D uncertain. Trimming removed 1 base from V and 0 bases from J, with 7 bases in between. The CDR3 totals 15 residues. CDR1 SNHLY and CDR2 FYNNEI come from the germline V gene. The CDR3 DNA reads TGTGCCAGCAGTGAAGGACACTTTAGCAATCAGCCCCAGCATTTT. Protein: CASSEGHFSNQPQHF.

This clonotype occurred a few times. The rearrangement links TRBV12-3 or TRBV12-4 to TRBJ2-2; D not resolved. V was clipped by 1 base and J by 8 bases, with 2 bases between them. This CDR3 is built from 11 residues. The CDR3 bases are TGTGCCAGCAGTTTAGAAGGGGAGCTGTTTTTT. Protein: CASSLEGELFF.

V is TRBV20-1 and J is TRBJ2-4; D tentatively fits TRBD1 or TRBD2 (6 bases each). The CDR3 is 13 residues long. Trimming left V 0 bases short and J 10 bases short, with 13 bases between. The germline V gene has CDR1 DFQATT and CDR2 SNEGSKA (reference sequence). For the CDR3, the DNA is TGCAGTGCTAGAGATGGAGGGGGGCGGATTCAGTACTTC. Its protein product is CSARDGGGRIQYF.

This clonotype has just a few counts. The genes are TRBV12-3 or TRBV12-4 and TRBJ2-7, with 8 bases lining up with TRBD1. The ends lost 7 bases at V and 4 bases at J; junction bases unmatched: 6. This CDR3 is built from 13 residues. The CDR3 loop reads CASTRTGWYEQYF. The CDR3 DNA is TGTGCCAGCACCCGGACAGGGTGGTACGAGCAGTACTTC.

CDR3 bases: TGCGCCAGCAGCCAAGGGGTTCAGGCGGACGTGGGGTACGAGCAGTACTTC. Its protein product is CASSQGVQADVGYEQYF. This rearrangement joins TRBV4-1 to TRBJ2-7; D remains unclear. Trimming took 1 base from V and 4 from J, leaving 20 bases between them. The CDR3 has 17 amino acids. CDR1 is MGHRA, CDR2 YSYEKL, per germline.

This rearrangement joins TRBV5-4 to TRBJ2-3, with a tentative D call TRBD2 (6 bases). Per germline, CDR1 SGHNT and CDR2 YYREEE (reference sequence). V gave up 2 bases and J gave up 2 bases, with 12 bases separating them. The CDR3 is made up of 15 amino acids. The CDR3 region has the DNA TGTGCCAGCAGCTTAATAGCGGATCTCACAGATACGCAGTATTTT. It codes for CASSLIADLTDTQYF.

Many counts were recorded for this clonotype. This sequence joins TRBV3-1 and TRBJ2-7; D not resolved. Germline-derived CDR1 and CDR2 are LGHDT and YNNKEL (reference sequence). This CDR3 contains 13 residues. V was trimmed by 1 base and J by 4 bases, leaving 8 bases between them. CDR3 sequence (DNA): TGTGCCAGCAGCCAAGTACCCGGATACGAGCAGTACTTC. Residues: CASSQVPGYEQYF.

This chain joins TRBV7-3 and TRBJ2-2, with D maybe TRBD2 (5 bases). Between the trimmed V and J ends, which lost 6 bases and 4 bases, there was a span of 9 bases. The CDR3 is 13 amino acids. Germline CDR1 and CDR2: SGHTA and FQGTGA. The CDR3: CASRLVSTGELFF. The CDR3, as DNA: TGTGCCAGCAGACTAGTTAGCACCGGGGAGCTGTTTTTT. The full variable domain, its missing parts supplied by reference TRBV7-3 and TRBJ2-2, is GAGVSQTPSNKVTEKGKYVELRCDPISGHTALYWYRQSLGQGPEFLIYFQGTGAADDSGLPNDRFFAVRPEGSVSTLKIQRTERGDSAVYLCASRLVSTGELFFGEGSRLTVL.

The V gene is TRBV12-3 or TRBV12-4, the J gene TRBJ2-2; possible D gene TRBD2, 5 bases. V gave up 5 bases and J gave up 0 bases, with 31 bases separating them. CDR3 length: 22 amino acids. CDR3 sequence: CASSPTLPSIGLSLANTGELFF. The CDR3 nucleotides are TGTGCCAGCAGTCCTACCCTGCCCTCAATAGGACTTTCCCTCGCGAACACCGGGGAGCTGTTTTTT.

The chain uses TRBV18 and TRBJ2-5; 7 bases agree with TRBD2. CDR1 is KGHSH, CDR2 LQKENI, per germline. Trimming removed 3 bases from V and 2 bases from J; junction bases left unmatched: 6. The CDR3 covers 15 residues. The CDR3 reads CASSPWTSLQETQYF. Here the CDR3 DNA reads TGTGCCAGCTCACCGTGGACTAGTCTGCAAGAGACCCAGTACTTC.

This clonotype has only a few counts. J is TRBJ1-2 and V is TRBV3-1; D unresolved. Germline CDR1 and CDR2: LGHDT and YNNKEL (reference sequence). Trimming took 1 base from V and 5 from J, leaving 5 bases between them. The CDR3 runs 12 residues. The CDR3 DNA reads as TGTGCCAGCAGCCAAGGAGAGTATGGCTACACCTTC. This translates into CASSQGEYGYTF.

This clonotype was observed many times. The rearrangement links TRBV2 to TRBJ2-1; unclear D gene. The CDR3 has 14 residues. In germline, CDR1 is SNHLY, CDR2 FYNNEI. V lost 3 bases and J 2 bases, leaving 8 bases between the germline ends. CDR3 amino acids: CASSDEEAYNEQFF. The CDR3 nucleotides read TGTGCCAGCAGTGACGAGGAAGCCTACAATGAGCAGTTCTTC. The full variable domain, completed using reference TRBV2 and TRBJ2-1, is EPEVTQTPSHQVTQMGQEVILRCVPISNHLYFYWYRQILGQKVEFLVSFYNNEISEKSEIFDDQFSVERPDGSNFTLKIRSTKLEDSAMYFCASSDEEAYNEQFFGPGTRLTVL.

A few counts support this clonotype. The chain carries TRBV3-1 and TRBJ1-2; D remains unclear. Trimming removed 1 base at V and 4 bases at J, with 4 bases between. The CDR3 contains 12 residues. Germline CDR1 and CDR2: LGHDT and YNNKEL (reference sequence). Here the CDR3 reads CASSQGTYGYTF. CDR3 bases: TGTGCCAGCAGCCAAGGGACCTATGGCTACACCTTC.

At least ten counts were recorded for this clonotype. The chain combines TRBV7-8 with TRBJ2-3; no definite D call. Germline assignment: CDR1 SGHVS and CDR2 FQNEAQ. V lost 5 bases and J lost 2, with 8 bases in between. The CDR3 length is 13 residues. The chain's CDR3 is CASSPTLTDTQYF. The CDR3 DNA sequence: TGTGCCAGCAGCCCTACTCTCACAGATACGCAGTATTTT.

The chain uses TRBV5-1 and TRBJ2-7; a weak D match, TRBD1 (6 bases). From germline, CDR1 is SGHRS and CDR2 YFSETQ. Deletions cut 0 bases from V and 6 bases from J, with 13 bases between. The CDR3 totals 14 residues. CDR3 in amino acids: CASSLGQAPFEQYF. The DNA of the CDR3 is TGCGCCAGCAGCTTGGGACAGGCCCCTTTCGAGCAGTACTTC.

This clonotype was counted at least ten times. The chain combines TRBV3-1 with TRBJ2-1, with D unresolved. Trimming removed 4 bases from V and 7 bases from J, with 11 bases in between. The CDR3 sequence is 13 residues long. The germline CDR1 and CDR2 sequences are LGHDT and YNNKEL (reference sequence). This CDR3 is CASSRRERNEQFF. The CDR3 nucleotides read TGTGCCAGCAGCCGACGAGAAAGGAATGAGCAGTTCTTC.